The T cell receptor beta chain under discussion was sequenced for a study of shared clonotypes between healthy human individuals. Naive CD8 populations comprised CD45RO-negative cells positively selected for CCR7, excluding terminally differentiated effector memory CD45RA+ cells. The donors were adults (healthy and HIV-negative) with no recent acute infections or vaccinations. A remark on this clone: Its antigen is unknown.

Sorted-subset replicate PCRs used 200 ng of genomic DNA. This amount corresponded to 30,000 to 35,000 T cell genomes. Repertoires were generated with immunoSEQ multiplex PCR, while TCRdb's copy carries only in-frame clones and drops some. The sample lists about 1,800,000 clones; about 95% were seen once. This CDR3 is built from 16 residues. In germline, CDR1 is MNHNY, CDR2 SVGAGI (reference sequence). The trim removed 5 bases at V and 2 bases at J, leaving 5 bases unmatched. Regarding the study as a whole: Non-shared clonotypes had lower generation probabilities than those shared by all four donors. Limitation of the genetic and exposure-history diversity represented came from the few donors.

The chain uses TRBV6-6 and TRBJ2-5; 13 nucleotides agree with TRBD2. The sample comprised naive CD8+ T cells sorted from blood. The sequence derives from a man between 18 and 35 years old in good health. Here the CDR3 reads CASSRTSGGRQETQYF. Written as DNA, the CDR3 is TGTGCCAGCAGTAGGACTAGCGGGGGCCGTCAAGAGACCCAGTACTTC.